This T cell receptor (beta chain) was recovered during a study of cytomegalovirus exposure and HLA in healthy donors. Whole-study context: About 80 million unique TCRs from HLA-typed donors made up an early data release.

The germline V gene has CDR1 KGHSH and CDR2 LQKENI. The CDR3 loop spans 14 amino acids. V lost 6 bases, J lost 5 bases, and 3 bases stayed unmatched. PCR involved 60 Vbeta and 13 Jbeta primers. The method was immunoSEQ multiplex PCR; TCRdb's version includes in-frame clones alone and lacks a portion of them. The sample is made up of 200,000 to 250,000 clones, and the top ten hold less than 1% of it. In the case of this clone: Within the sample, other DNA sequences also encode this same CDR3.

Sequencing was performed on PBMCs. This sequence originates from a woman aged 25 to 45 in good health and CMV-seropositive. This chain links TRBV18 with TRBJ1-5, with 11 bases aligning to TRBD1. CDR3 DNA sequence: TGTGCCAGCTCCCCGGGACAGGGGGATCAGCCCCAGCATTTT. Its translation: CASSPGQGDQPQHF. The full variable domain, with the rest looked up from reference TRBV18 and TRBJ1-5, is NAGVMQNPRHLVRRRGQEARLRCSPMKGHSHVYWYRQLPEEGLKFMVYLQKENIIDESGMPKERFSAEFPKEGPSILRIQQVVRGDSAAYFCASSPGQGDQPQHFGDGTRLSIL.